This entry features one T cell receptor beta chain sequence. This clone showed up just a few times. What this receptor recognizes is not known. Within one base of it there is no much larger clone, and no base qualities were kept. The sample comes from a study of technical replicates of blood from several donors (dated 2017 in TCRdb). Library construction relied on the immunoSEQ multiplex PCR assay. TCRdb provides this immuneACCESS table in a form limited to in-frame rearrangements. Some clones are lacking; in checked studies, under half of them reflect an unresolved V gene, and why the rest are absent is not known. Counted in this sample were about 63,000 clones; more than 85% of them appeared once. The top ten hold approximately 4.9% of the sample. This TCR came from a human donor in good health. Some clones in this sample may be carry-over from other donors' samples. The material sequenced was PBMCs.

The sequenced DNA is TGTGCTAGTGGTCCGGGGGCCTACGAGCAGTACTTC. It translates to CASGPGAYEQYF. The chain links TRBV12-5 with TRBJ2-7; matching of 6 bases hints at TRBD2 as the D gene. The CDR3 has 12 amino acids, counting the end cysteine and phenylalanine. The retained sequence is limited to the CDR3, 36 bases, with the frame set at the first base. Based on the germline V gene, the CDR1 and CDR2 sequences are LGHNT and FRNRAP. V and J lose 5 bases and 2 bases, and a span of 7 bases separates them.